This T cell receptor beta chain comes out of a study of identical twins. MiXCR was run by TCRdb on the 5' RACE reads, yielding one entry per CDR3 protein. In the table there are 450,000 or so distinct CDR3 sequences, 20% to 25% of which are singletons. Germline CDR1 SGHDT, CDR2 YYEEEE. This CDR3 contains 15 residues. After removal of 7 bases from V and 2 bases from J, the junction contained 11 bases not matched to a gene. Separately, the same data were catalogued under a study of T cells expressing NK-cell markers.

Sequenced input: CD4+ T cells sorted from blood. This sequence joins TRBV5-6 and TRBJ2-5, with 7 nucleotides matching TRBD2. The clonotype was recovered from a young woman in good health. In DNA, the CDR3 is TGTGCCAGCTTTCTCCAGCGGGGTCCGCAAGAGACCCAGTACTTC. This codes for CASFLQRGPQETQYF.